These T cell receptor beta chains were read from a single sample in a study of blood T cell repertoires in COVID-19. Clones were read by immunoSEQ multiplex PCR, and TCRdb kept only the in-frame ones, dropping some. The table records some 120,000 clones, around nine tenths of them present only once. Sequencing was performed on peripheral blood. The receptors shown here come from a man in his fifties or sixties with COVID-19, enrolled during active disease. CDR3s include the opening cysteine and the closing phenylalanine or tryptophan. A D gene is named only where the DNA matches it firmly. Only some rows state a clone size, as once, few, many or a class for expanded clones.

>TRBJ2-7|TRBV7-8|-|-
TGTGCCAGCAGCTTGGGGGCAGGGAAAAACGAGCAGTACTTC
CASSLGAGKNEQYF
>TRBJ2-1|TRBV18|TRBD2|-
TGTGCCAGCTCACCAGAGGGACTAGCGGGGGGTAATGAGCAGTTCTTC
CASSPEGLAGGNEQFF
>TRBJ2-3|TRBV7-9|TRBD2|-
TGTGCCAGCAGCTTTCCCAGCGGGAACCCCACAGATACGCAGTATTTT
CASSFPSGNPTDTQYF
>TRBJ2-4|TRBV29-1|-|-
TGCAGTGGACTCCAAAAAAACATTCAGTACTTC
CSGLQKNIQYF
>TRBJ2-7|TRBV28|-|few
TGTGCCAGCAGAACCGGGAGTTCGGGGTACGAGCAGTACTTC
CASRTGSSGYEQYF
>TRBJ1-1|TRBV27|-|-
TGTGCCAGCAGTCCAAGACCAGGGATGATTACTGAAGCTTTCTTT
CASSPRPGMITEAFF
>TRBJ2-2|TRBV6-2/TRBV6-3|-|-
TGTGCCAGCAGTTACTCTAGCGCGAACACCGGGGAGCTGTTTTTT
CASSYSSANTGELFF
>TRBJ2-5|TRBV5-1|TRBD2|-
TGCGCCAGCAGCTTGTCGGGGGGACCCGAGACCCAGTACTTC
CASSLSGGPETQYF
>TRBJ1-1|TRBV5-1|-|-
TGCGCCAGCAGCATGGACGGAGTCTCAGGAGGGGCTTTCTTT
CASSMDGVSGGAFF
>TRBJ2-2|TRBV29-1|-|once
TGCAGCGCCCACAGGGTCGGCACCGGGGAGCTGTTTTTT
CSAHRVGTGELFF
>TRBJ1-1|TRBV7-9|-|-
TGTGCCAGCAGCCGACAAGCGAACACTGAAGCTTTCTTT
CASSRQANTEAFF
>TRBJ2-7|TRBV19|-|-
TGTGCCAGTACCCGAGGAGCGAGCTCCTACGAGCAGTACTTC
CASTRGASSYEQYF